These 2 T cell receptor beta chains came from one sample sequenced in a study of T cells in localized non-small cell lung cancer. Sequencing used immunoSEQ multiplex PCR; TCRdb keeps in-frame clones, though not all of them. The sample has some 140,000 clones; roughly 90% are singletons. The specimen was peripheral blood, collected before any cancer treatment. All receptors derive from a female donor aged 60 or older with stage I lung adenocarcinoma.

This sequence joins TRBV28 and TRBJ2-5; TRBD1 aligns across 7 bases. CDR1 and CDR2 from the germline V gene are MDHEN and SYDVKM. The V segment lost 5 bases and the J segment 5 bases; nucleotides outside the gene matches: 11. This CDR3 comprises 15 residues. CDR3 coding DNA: TGTGCCAGCAGTCAAAGACAGGGATTCCAGGAGACCCAGTACTTC. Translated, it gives CASSQRQGFQETQYF.

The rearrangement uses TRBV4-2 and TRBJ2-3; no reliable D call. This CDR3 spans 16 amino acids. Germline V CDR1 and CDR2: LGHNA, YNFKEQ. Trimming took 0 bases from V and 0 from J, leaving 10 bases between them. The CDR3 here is CASSQEIPTSTDTQYF. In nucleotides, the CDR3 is TGTGCCAGCAGCCAAGAGATACCAACTAGCACAGATACGCAGTATTTT.